This TCR beta chain stems from a study of blood T cells in healthy people across ages. Overall study results and limits: Unknown CMV status may confound age-related changes in expanded clones.

The study isolated at least 7 million PBMCs from each sample. As to this clonotype: The antigen is undetermined.

Germline assignment: CDR1 SGHRS and CDR2 YFSETQ. The ends were cut back, 5 bases at V and 7 bases at J, with 12 bases in the middle. The CDR3 length is 12 residues. It was with a sample-barcoded 5' primer and a J-beta primer mix that a second PCR of roughly 6 to 12 cycles was run. TCRdb redid the calling of the 5' RACE reads with MiXCR, one entry per CDR3 protein. Among approximately 880,000 distinct CDR3 sequences listed, about 48% were seen once. Sequenced material: blood. The chain links TRBV5-1 to TRBJ1-1, with a possible D match to TRBD1 (5 bases). The clonotype originates from a young man in good health. The DNA for the CDR3 is TGCGCCAGCAGAGCGGGGGTTGGTGAAGCTTTCTTT. Translating gives CASRAGVGEAFF.